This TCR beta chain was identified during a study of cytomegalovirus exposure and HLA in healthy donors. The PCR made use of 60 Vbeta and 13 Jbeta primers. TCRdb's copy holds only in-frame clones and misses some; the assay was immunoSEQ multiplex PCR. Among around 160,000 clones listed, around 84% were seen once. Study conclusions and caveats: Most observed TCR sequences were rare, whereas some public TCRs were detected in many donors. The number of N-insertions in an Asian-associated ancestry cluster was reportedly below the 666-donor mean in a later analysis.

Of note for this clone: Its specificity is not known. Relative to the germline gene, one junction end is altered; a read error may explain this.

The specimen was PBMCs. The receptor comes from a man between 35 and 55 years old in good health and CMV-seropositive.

CDR3 region: CSSSLAGTGARQPQHF. CDR3 in DNA: TGTTCCAGCAGCTTAGCCGGGACAGGGGCCAGGCAGCCCCAGCATTTT. This chain uses TRBV7-9 with TRBJ1-5, with 10 bases that match TRBD1. Germline V gene lookup returns CDR1 SEHNR and CDR2 FQNEAQ (reference sequence). There are 16 residues in the CDR3.